This TCR beta chain was sequenced during a study of cytomegalovirus exposure and HLA in healthy donors. V was clipped by 7 bases and J by 6 bases, with 12 bases between them. CDR3 length equals 12 residues. Germline V gene lookup returns CDR1 SNHLY and CDR2 FYNNEI. Notes on this clone: Its antigen is currently unknown.

In the PCR, 60 Vbeta and 13 Jbeta primers were used. TCRdb's table, derived via immunoSEQ multiplex PCR, lists solely in-frame clones and lacks some. Of some 200,000 clones detected, about 88% appear once; the ten largest clones hold 0.2% to 0.3%. Each of the donors was a healthy bone marrow donor. Findings and caveats of the study: In a later analysis, a genetic analysis reported fewer productive-TCR N-insertions in an Asian-associated ancestry cluster than the cohort average. Within the data, a cluster of highly shared sequence variants was likely a sequencing artifact.

Material for sequencing was PBMCs. The clonotype comes from a girl under three years old in good health and CMV-seronegative. The chain is built from TRBV2 and TRBJ1-1, with D tentatively TRBD1 (5 bases). Here the CDR3 reads CASNEQDPEAFF. The CDR3 region has the DNA TGTGCCAGCAACGAACAGGACCCTGAAGCTTTCTTT.